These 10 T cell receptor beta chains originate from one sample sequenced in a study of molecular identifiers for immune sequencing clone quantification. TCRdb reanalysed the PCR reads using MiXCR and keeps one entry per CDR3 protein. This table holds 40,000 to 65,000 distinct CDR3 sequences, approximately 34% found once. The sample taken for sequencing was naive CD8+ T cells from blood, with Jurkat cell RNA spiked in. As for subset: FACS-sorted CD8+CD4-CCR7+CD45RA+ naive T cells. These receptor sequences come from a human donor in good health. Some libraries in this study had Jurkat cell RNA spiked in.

The CDR3 coding sequence is TGTGCCACCAGGCTCGGGAGCTCCTACGAGCAGTACTTC. Protein product: CATRLGSSYEQYF. This chain joins TRBV15 and TRBJ2-7, with D perhaps TRBD2 (6 bases). From germline, CDR1 is LNHNV and CDR2 YYDKDF (reference sequence). Between the trimmed V and J ends, which lost 6 bases and 0 bases, there was a span of 9 bases. The length of the CDR3 is 13 residues.

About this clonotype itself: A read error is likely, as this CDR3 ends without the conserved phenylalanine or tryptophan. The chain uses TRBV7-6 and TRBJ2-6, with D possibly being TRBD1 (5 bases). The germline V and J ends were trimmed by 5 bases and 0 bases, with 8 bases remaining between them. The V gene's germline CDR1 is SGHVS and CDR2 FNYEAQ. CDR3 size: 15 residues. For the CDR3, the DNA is TGTGCCAGCAGCCAGGACACCTCTGGGGCCAACGTCCTGACTATC. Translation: CASSQDTSGANVLTI.

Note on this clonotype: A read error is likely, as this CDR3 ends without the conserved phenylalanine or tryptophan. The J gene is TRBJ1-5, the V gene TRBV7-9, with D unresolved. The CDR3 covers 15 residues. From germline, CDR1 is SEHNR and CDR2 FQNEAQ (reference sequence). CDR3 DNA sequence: TGTGCCGGCAGCTTAAACAGCAATAGCCATCAGCCCCAGCATGTT. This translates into CAGSLNSNSHQPQHV.

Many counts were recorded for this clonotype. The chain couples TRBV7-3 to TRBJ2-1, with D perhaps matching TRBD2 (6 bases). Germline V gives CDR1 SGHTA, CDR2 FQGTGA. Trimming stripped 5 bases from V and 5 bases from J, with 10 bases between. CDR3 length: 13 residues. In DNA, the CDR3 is TGTGCCAGCAGCCCGGGACTTAACAATGAGCAGTTCTTC. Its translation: CASSPGLNNEQFF.

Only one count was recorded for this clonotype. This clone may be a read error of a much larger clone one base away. The CDR3 coding sequence is TGTGCCAGCAGCTTGCCCCCCGGAGCTATCTATGGCTACACCTTC. Protein product: CASSLPPGAIYGYTF. V usage is TRBV5-6 and J usage is TRBJ1-2, with D hard to call. Germline lookup yields CDR1 SGHDT and CDR2 YYEEEE. V was clipped by 1 base and J by 4 bases, with 14 bases between them. The CDR3 extends over 15 amino acids.

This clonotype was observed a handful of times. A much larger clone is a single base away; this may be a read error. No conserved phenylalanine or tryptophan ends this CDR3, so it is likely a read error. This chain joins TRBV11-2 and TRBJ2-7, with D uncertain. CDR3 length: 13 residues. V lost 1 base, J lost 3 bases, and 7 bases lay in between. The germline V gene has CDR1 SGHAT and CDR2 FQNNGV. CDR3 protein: CASSLALDYEQYI. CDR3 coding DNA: TGTGCCAGCAGCTTAGCCCTGGACTACGAGCAGTACATC.

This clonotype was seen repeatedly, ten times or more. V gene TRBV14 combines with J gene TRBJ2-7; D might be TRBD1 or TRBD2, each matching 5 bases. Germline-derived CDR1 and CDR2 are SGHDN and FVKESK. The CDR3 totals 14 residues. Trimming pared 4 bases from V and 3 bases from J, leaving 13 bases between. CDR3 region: CASSPRGSDYEQYF. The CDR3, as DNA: TGTGCCAGCAGCCCGAGGGGATCGGACTACGAGCAGTACTTC.

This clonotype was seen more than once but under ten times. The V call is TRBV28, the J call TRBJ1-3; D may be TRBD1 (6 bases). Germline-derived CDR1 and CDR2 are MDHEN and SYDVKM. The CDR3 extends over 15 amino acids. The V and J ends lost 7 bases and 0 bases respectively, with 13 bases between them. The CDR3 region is CASKRGVTSGNTIYF. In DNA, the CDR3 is TGTGCCAGCAAAAGGGGGGTTACCTCTGGAAACACCATATATTTT.

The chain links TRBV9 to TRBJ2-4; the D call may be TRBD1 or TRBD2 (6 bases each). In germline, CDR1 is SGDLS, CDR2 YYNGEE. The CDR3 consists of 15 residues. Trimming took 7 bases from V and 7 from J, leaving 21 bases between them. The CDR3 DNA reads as TGTGCCAGCTCCAATACCGGGGGCGCGTCGAACATTCAGTACTTC. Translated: CASSNTGGASNIQYF.

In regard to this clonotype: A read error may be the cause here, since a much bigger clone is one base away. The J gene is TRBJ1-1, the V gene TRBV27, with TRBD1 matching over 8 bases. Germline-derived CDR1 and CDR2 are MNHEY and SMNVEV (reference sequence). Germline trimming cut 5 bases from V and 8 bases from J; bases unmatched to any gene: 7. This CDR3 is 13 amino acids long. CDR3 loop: CASSIEGDREAFF. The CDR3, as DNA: TGTGCCAGCAGTATAGAGGGGGACAGGGAAGCTTTCTTT.